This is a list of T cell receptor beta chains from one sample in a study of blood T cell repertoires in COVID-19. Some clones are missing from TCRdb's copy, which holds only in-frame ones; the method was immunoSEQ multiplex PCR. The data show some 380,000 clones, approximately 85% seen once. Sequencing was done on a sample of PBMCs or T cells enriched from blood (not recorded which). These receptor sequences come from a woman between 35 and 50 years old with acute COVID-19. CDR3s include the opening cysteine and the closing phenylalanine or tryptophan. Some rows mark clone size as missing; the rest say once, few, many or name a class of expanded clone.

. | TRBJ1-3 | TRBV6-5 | CASSYSNRAGNTIYF
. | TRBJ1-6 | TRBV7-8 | CASSLGGRATPNSPLHF
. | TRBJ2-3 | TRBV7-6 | CASSLRGLAGADTQYF
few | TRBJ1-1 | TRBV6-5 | CASTFGGQQGEAFF
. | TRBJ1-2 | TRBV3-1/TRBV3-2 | CASSQGPDRIYGYTF
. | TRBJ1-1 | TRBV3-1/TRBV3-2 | CASSQSRDTEAFF
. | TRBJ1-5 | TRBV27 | CASSFAGGNQPQHF
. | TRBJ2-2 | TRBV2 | CASSVGLAGGPGELFF
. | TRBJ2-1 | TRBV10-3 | CAISESSSGAYSYNEQFF
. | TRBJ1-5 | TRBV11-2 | CASSLGGDNQPQHF
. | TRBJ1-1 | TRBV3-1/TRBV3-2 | CASTHSAGGTEAFF
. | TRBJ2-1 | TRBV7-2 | CASSLIAGRSYNEQFF
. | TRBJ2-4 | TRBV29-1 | CSVETLDRRQNIQYF
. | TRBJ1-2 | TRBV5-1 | CASSYPGQGNYGYTF
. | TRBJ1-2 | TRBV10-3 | CAISGDRGGYGYTF
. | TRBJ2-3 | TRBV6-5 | CASSWGGGADTQYF
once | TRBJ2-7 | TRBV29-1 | CSVATRSYEQYF
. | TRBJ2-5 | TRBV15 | CATSNRGYQETQYF
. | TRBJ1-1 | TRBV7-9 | CASSPTSGTEAFF
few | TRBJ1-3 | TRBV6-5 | CASRKEASGNTIYF
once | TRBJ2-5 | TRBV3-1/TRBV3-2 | CASSLDFGRGGSQETQYF
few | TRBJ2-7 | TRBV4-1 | CASSQETSGGNSYEQYF
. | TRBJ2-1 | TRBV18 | CASSPGAESSYNEQFF